One and the same sample provided the 18 T cell receptor beta chains below, sequenced in a study of control samples from healthy donors and cancer patients. The data were produced by immunoSEQ multiplex PCR, yet TCRdb's version contains in-frame clones alone and is incomplete. The profile shows around 120,000 clones, over 85% of them singletons. The sample comprised blood. These receptors originate from a young man in good health.

The rearrangement links TRBV4-1 to TRBJ2-1, with D perhaps assigned TRBD1 or TRBD2 (5 bases each). Germline V gives CDR1 MGHRA, CDR2 YSYEKL. V was cut by 0 bases and J by 0 bases, with 18 bases left in between. There are 19 residues in the CDR3. CDR3 sequence: CASSQDGVGVVSSYNEQFF. In DNA form, the CDR3 reads TGCGCCAGCAGCCAAGACGGTGTGGGGGTCGTGAGCTCCTACAATGAGCAGTTCTTC.

This chain joins TRBV12-3 or TRBV12-4 and TRBJ1-2, with a possible D match to TRBD1 (6 bases). The CDR3 spans 13 residues. Deletions cut 11 bases from V and 3 bases from J, with 16 bases between. CDR3 residues: CASQLAGDYGYTF. The CDR3 nucleotides read TGTGCCTCTCAGTTGGCAGGGGACTATGGCTACACCTTC.

This chain connects TRBV28 to TRBJ2-7; no firm D call. Germline values: CDR1 MDHEN, CDR2 SYDVKM. V lost 2 bases, J lost 3 bases, and 11 bases lay in between. The CDR3 spans 14 residues. The CDR3 loop reads CASSLNDIYYEQYF. DNA of the CDR3: TGTGCCAGCAGTTTAAACGACATCTACTACGAGCAGTACTTC.

The rearrangement joins TRBV20-1 to TRBJ2-1, with a tentative D call TRBD1 (6 bases). CDR1 and CDR2 from the germline V gene are DFQATT and SNEGSKA (reference sequence). V was trimmed by 6 bases and J by 10 bases, leaving 10 bases between them. This CDR3 has 10 residues. CDR3 region: CSAARGEQFF. The DNA of the CDR3 is TGCAGTGCCGCGAGGGGGGAGCAGTTCTTC.

This chain uses TRBV7-6 with TRBJ2-2, with 8 bases identical to TRBD2. Germline V CDR1 and CDR2: SGHVS, FNYEAQ. V was pared by 1 base and J by 8 bases, with 12 bases of the junction left unmatched. This CDR3 contains 17 residues. CDR3 nucleotides: TGTGCCAGCAGCTTAGGCGGCGCGGGGGGTCCTCGTGGGGAGCTGTTTTTT. It is translated as CASSLGGAGGPRGELFF.

This chain connects TRBV6-5 to TRBJ1-2, with 7 bases matching TRBD1. This CDR3 spans 13 amino acids. The V gene end was trimmed by 6 bases and the J gene end by 6 bases; junction bases not matched to a gene: 7. From germline, CDR1 is MNHEY and CDR2 SVGAGI. The CDR3 DNA reads as TGTGCCAGCAGAAGACAGGGTGTCGATGGCTACACCTTC. It is translated as CASRRQGVDGYTF.

This chain uses TRBV5-4 with TRBJ2-4; 7 positions agree with TRBD2. The V gene end was trimmed by 4 bases and the J gene end by 3 bases; junction bases not matched to a gene: 10. This CDR3 comprises 16 residues. Germline V gene data show CDR1 as SGHNT and CDR2 as YYREEE (reference sequence). This CDR3 is CASSTGGGSGKNIQYF. For the CDR3, the DNA is TGTGCCAGCAGCACAGGCGGGGGATCCGGCAAAAACATTCAGTACTTC.

This chain connects TRBV3-1 (or the pseudogene TRBV3-2) to TRBJ1-2; D is perhaps TRBD1 (5 bases). V was clipped by 6 bases and J by 5 bases, with 10 bases between them. The CDR3 covers 12 residues. The germline CDR1 and CDR2 sequences are LGHDT and YNNKEL (reference sequence). This CDR3 is CASSRGPYGYTF. The CDR3 DNA reads as TGTGCCAGCAGTCGGGGACCATATGGCTACACCTTC.

The gene calls are TRBV7-2 and TRBJ1-3, with D maybe TRBD1 (5 bases). The V end lost 5 bases, the J end lost 2 bases, and 22 bases lay between the germline ends. Germline loops: CDR1 SGHTA, CDR2 FQGNSA. This CDR3 has 18 residues. Here the CDR3 reads CASSPRVPTSFTGNTIYF. CDR3 DNA sequence: TGTGCCAGCAGCCCCAGGGTTCCGACAAGCTTTACTGGAAACACCATATATTTT.

This clone appeared once. The V and J genes are TRBV4-1 and TRBJ2-6; D might be TRBD2 (7 bases). Trimming shortened V by 11 bases and J by 2 bases, and 31 bases separated the two germline ends. Per the germline V gene, CDR1 is MGHRA and CDR2 is YSYEKL. The CDR3 totals 20 residues. The CDR3 sequence is CAPSQDGGGGAWAGANVLTF. CDR3 sequence (DNA): TGCGCCCCCAGCCAAGACGGCGGTGGGGGGGCTTGGGCTGGGGCCAACGTCCTGACTTTC.

The gene calls are TRBV10-2 and TRBJ1-6; perhaps TRBD1 as D (5 bases). This CDR3 has 13 residues. From germline, CDR1 is WSHSY and CDR2 SAAADI. V lost 6 bases, J lost 8 bases, and 11 bases lay in between. The CDR3 reads CASRDTQDSPLHF. The CDR3 DNA sequence: TGCGCCAGCAGGGATACACAGGATTCACCCCTCCACTTT.

Worth noting for this clone: Other DNA sequences in the same sample also yield this CDR3. This rearrangement joins TRBV15 to TRBJ1-2; D remains unclear. CDR1 is LNHNV, CDR2 YYDKDF, per germline (reference sequence). The CDR3 consists of 11 residues. The V end lost 1 base, the J end lost 4 bases, and 1 base lay between the germline ends. Here the CDR3 reads CATSRGYGYTF. In nucleotides, the CDR3 is TGTGCCACCAGCAGAGGCTATGGCTACACCTTC. Full variable domain (remainder filled in from reference TRBV15 and TRBJ1-2): DAMVIQNPRYQVTQFGKPVTLSCSQTLNHNVMYWYQQKSSQAPKLLFHYYDKDFNNEADTPDNFQSRRPNTSFCFLDIRSPGLGDTAMYLCATSRGYGYTFGSGTRLTVV.

This clone showed up just once. CDR3 nucleotide sequence: TGCGCCAGCAGCCCGGGTCTCTTACTAGCGGGGGGCCTCACAGATACGCAGTATTTT. The encoded protein is CASSPGLLLAGGLTDTQYF. The rearrangement uses TRBV5-1 and TRBJ2-3, with TRBD2 matching 12 bases. Trimming took 4 bases from V and 2 from J; bases not matched to a gene: 14. CDR1 SGHRS and CDR2 YFSETQ come from the germline V gene. The CDR3 has 19 amino acids.

This chain connects TRBV18 to TRBJ1-4; 7 bases map to TRBD1. V was pared by 6 bases and J by 4 bases, with 8 bases of the junction left unmatched. Germline-derived CDR1 and CDR2 are KGHSH and LQKENI. The CDR3 is 15 amino acids. The CDR3 loop reads CASSSRDSLNEKLFF. The CDR3 DNA sequence: TGTGCCAGCTCGTCACGGGACAGTCTTAATGAAAAACTGTTTTTT.

The chain employs TRBV12-5 and TRBJ2-5; no firm D call. Germline values: CDR1 LGHNT, CDR2 FRNRAP. Deletions cut 1 base from V and 5 bases from J, with 14 bases between. This CDR3 has 15 residues. The CDR3 DNA sequence: TGTGCTAGTGGTTTGGGGATCACACCTGGGGAGACCCAGTACTTC. Translated: CASGLGITPGETQYF. The whole variable domain, remainder taken from reference TRBV12-5 and TRBJ2-5, is DARVTQTPRHKVTEMGQEVTMRCQPILGHNTVFWYRQTMMQGLELLAYFRNRAPLDDSGMPKDRFSAEMPDATLATLKIQPSEPRDSAVYFCASGLGITPGETQYFGPGTRLLVL.

This chain connects TRBV5-1 to TRBJ2-5; no clear D gene. Per the germline V gene, CDR1 is SGHRS and CDR2 is YFSETQ. The CDR3 has 12 amino acids. Deletions cut 7 bases from V and 3 bases from J, with 10 bases between. The CDR3 bases are TGCGCCAGCCGTTTACAAGAAGAGACCCAGTACTTC. Translated: CASRLQEETQYF.

The sample holds one count of this clone. V usage is TRBV7-9 and J usage is TRBJ1-1, with D perhaps matching TRBD1 (5 bases). Trimming stripped 6 bases from V and 5 bases from J, with 16 bases between. CDR1 is SEHNR, CDR2 FQNEAQ, per germline (reference sequence). This CDR3 is built from 14 residues. This CDR3 reads CASRAGRSGTEAFF. The CDR3 nucleotides are TGTGCCAGCAGAGCGGGCCGCTCAGGGACTGAAGCTTTCTTT.

CDR3 in DNA: TGTGCCAGCAGCTTAGCGCCAGTATACAATGAGCAGTTCTTC. As protein: CASSLAPVYNEQFF. The chain is built from TRBV7-9 and TRBJ2-1; D ambiguous. CDR1 and CDR2 from the germline V gene are SEHNR and FQNEAQ (reference sequence). The CDR3 consists of 14 residues. V lost 0 bases and J lost 4, with 7 bases in between.